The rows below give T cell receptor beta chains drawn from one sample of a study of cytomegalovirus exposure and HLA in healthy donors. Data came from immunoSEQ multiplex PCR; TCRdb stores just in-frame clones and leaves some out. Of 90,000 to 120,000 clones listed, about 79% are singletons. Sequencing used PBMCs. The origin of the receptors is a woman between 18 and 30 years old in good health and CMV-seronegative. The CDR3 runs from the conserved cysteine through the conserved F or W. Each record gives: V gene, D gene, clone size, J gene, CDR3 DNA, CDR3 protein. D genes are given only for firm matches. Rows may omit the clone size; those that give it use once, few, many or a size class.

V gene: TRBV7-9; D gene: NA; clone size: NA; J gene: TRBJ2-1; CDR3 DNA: TGTGCCAGCAGCTTAGGGGGGGGCGTCTACAATGAGCAGTTCTTC; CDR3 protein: CASSLGGGVYNEQFF
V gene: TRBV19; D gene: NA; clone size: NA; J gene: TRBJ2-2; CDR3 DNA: TGTGCCAGTAGTGTTGACTACTCGTACACCGGGGAGCTGTTTTTT; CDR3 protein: CASSVDYSYTGELFF
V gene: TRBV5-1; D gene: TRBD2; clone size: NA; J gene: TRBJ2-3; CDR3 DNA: TGCGCCAGCAGCTTAGGTAGCGGGAGGGCCTTCACCACAGATACGCAGTATTTT; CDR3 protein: CASSLGSGRAFTTDTQYF
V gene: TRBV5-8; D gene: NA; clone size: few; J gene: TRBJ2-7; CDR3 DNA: TGTGCCAGCAGCTTGATATCCTACGAGCAGTACTTC; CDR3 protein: CASSLISYEQYF
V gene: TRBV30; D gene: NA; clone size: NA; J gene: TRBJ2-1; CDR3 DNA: TGTGCCTGGAGTGTACTAGCCGGTCTTGCTGTTGAGCAGTTCTTC; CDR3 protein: CAWSVLAGLAVEQFF
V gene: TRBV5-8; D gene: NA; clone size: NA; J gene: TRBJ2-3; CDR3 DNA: TGTGCCAGCAGCTTAGAGCGGTCCACAGATACGCAGTATTTT; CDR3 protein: CASSLERSTDTQYF
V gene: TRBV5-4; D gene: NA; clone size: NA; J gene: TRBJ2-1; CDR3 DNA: TGTGCCAGCAGCCCGGACGGGGTCTCGAATGAGCAGTTCTTC; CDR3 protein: CASSPDGVSNEQFF
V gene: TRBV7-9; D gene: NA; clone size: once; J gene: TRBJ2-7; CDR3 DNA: TGTTCCAGCAGCTTAGATCAGAACTACGAGCAGTACTTC; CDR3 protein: CSSSLDQNYEQYF
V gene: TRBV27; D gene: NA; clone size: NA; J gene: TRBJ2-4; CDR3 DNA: TGTGCCAGCAGTTCTTTACAGAGAGCCAAAAACATTCAGTACTTC; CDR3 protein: CASSSLQRAKNIQYF
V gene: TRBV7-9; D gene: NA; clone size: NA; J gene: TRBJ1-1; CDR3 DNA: TGTGCCAGCAGACCCGACACGGGGGTGAACACTGAAGCTTTCTTT; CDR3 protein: CASRPDTGVNTEAFF
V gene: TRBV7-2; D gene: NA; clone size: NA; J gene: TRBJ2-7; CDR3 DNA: TGTGCCAGCAGCTTAGATCCGGGATCCTACGAGCAGTACTTC; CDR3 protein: CASSLDPGSYEQYF
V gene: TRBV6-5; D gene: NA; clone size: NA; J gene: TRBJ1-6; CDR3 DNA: TGTGCCACCGCAGGTTGGTCCGATTCACCCCTCCACTTT; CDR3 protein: CATAGWSDSPLHF
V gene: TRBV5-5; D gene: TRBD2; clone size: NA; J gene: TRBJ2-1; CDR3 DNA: TGTGCCAGCAGCCCTAGCGGGCTCTCCTACAATGAGCAGTTCTTC; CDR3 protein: CASSPSGLSYNEQFF
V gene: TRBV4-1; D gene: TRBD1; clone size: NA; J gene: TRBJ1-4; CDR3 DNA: TGCGCCAGCAGCCGGGGACAGGCGGAAATATATAATGAAAAACTGTTTTTT; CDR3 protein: CASSRGQAEIYNEKLFF
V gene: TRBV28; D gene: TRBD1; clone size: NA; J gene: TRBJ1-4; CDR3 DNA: TGTGCCAGCAGTCCAGAGACAGGGACTAATGAAAAACTGTTTTTT; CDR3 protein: CASSPETGTNEKLFF
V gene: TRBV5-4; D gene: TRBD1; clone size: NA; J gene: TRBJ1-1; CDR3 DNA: TGTGCCAGCAGCCGGGGGAAGTCCGGGACAGGGTTCACTGAAGCTTTCTTT; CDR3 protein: CASSRGKSGTGFTEAFF
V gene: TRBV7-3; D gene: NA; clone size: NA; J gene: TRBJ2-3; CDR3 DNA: TGTGCCAGCAGCTCAAGACTAGTTTCAGATACGCAGTATTTT; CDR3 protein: CASSSRLVSDTQYF
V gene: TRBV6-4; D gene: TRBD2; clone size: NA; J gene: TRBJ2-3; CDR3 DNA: TGTGCCAGCAGTGCCAGCGGGGGGAGCACAGATACGCAGTATTTT; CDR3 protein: CASSASGGSTDTQYF
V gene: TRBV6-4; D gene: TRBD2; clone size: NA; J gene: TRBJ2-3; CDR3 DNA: TGTGCCAGCAGTGAGGGCGGGAGTAGCACAGATACGCAGTATTTT; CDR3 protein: CASSEGGSSTDTQYF
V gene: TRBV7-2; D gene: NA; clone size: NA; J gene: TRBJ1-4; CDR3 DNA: TGTGCCAGCAGCCCCAAAGAAACAGATGAAAAACTGTTTTTT; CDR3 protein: CASSPKETDEKLFF
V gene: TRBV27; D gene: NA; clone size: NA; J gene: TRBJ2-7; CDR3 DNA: TGTGCCAGCAGCCGGACTCAGTCCTACGAGCAGTACTTC; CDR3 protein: CASSRTQSYEQYF
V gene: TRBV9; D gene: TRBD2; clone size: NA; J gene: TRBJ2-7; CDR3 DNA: TGTGCCAGCAGCCCCCAGTGGGCGGGAGGGATCTACGAGCAGTACTTC; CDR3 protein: CASSPQWAGGIYEQYF
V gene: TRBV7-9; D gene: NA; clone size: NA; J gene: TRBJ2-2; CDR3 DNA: TGTGCCAGCAGCTTCGACAGCGCGAACACCGGGGAGCTGTTTTTT; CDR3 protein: CASSFDSANTGELFF
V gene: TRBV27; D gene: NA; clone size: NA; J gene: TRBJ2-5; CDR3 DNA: TGTGCCAGCAGCCAAGTAGGGGGAAAGGAGACCCAGTACTTC; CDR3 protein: CASSQVGGKETQYF
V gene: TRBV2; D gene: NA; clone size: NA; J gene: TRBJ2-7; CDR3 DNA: TGTGCCAGCAGTGAAGGCGGGACGGACTACGAGCAGTACTTC; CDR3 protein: CASSEGGTDYEQYF
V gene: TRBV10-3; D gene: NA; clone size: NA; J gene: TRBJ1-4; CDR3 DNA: TGCCCCTGGCAGGCCCGAATAGAAAAACTGTTTTTT; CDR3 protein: CPWQARIEKLFF
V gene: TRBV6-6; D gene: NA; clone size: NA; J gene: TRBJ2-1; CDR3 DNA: TGTGCCAGCAGTCAACGACTAGATGGGCAGTTCTTC; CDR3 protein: CASSQRLDGQFF
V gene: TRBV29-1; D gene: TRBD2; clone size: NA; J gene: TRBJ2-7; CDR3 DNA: TGCAGCGTAAGACTAGCATACGAGCAGTACTTC; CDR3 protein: CSVRLAYEQYF
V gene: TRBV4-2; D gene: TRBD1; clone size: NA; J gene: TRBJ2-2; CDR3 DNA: TGTGCAACCGGGACAGACCTCACCGGGGAGCTGTTTTTT; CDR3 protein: CATGTDLTGELFF
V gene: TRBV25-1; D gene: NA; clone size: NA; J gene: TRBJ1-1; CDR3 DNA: TGTGCCAGCAGGGGGGGGAAGGAAGCTTTCTTT; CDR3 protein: CASRGGKEAFF
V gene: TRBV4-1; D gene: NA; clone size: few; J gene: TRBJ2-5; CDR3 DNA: TGCGCCAGCAGCCAAAGCCGCTTCGAGACCCAGTACTTC; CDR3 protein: CASSQSRFETQYF
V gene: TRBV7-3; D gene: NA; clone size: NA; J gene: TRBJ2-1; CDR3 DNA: TGTGCCAGCAGCTTAGAGGGGGTCCATGAGCAGTTCTTC; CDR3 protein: CASSLEGVHEQFF
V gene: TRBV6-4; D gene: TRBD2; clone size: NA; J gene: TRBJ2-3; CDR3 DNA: TGTGCCAGCAGCGAACTAGCGGGAGCAGATACGCAGTATTTT; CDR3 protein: CASSELAGADTQYF
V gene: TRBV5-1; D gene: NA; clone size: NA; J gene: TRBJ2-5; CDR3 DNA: TGCGCCAGCAGCTTGGTTAACAGCGGCCAAGAGACCCAGTACTTC; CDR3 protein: CASSLVNSGQETQYF
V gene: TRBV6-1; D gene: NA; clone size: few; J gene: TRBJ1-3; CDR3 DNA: TGTGCCAGCAGTGAATCGGCGCACGACAACTCTGGAAACACCATATATTTT; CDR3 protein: CASSESAHDNSGNTIYF
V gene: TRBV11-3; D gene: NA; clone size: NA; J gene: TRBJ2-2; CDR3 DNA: TGTGCCAGCAGCTTAGATTCGGGACATAACGGGGAGCTGTTTTTT; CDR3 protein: CASSLDSGHNGELFF
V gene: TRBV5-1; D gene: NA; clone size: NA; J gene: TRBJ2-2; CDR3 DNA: TGCGCCAGCAGCTTCTCCGGGGACACCGGGGAGCTGTTTTTT; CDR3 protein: CASSFSGDTGELFF
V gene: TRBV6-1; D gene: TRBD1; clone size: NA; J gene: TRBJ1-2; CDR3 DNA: TGTGCCAGCAGTGAATTGTGGACAGGGAACTATGGCTACACCTTC; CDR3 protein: CASSELWTGNYGYTF
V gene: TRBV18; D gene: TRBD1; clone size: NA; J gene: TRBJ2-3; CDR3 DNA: TGTGCCAGCTCACTAAGACAGGGGGCCGATACGCAGTATTTT; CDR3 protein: CASSLRQGADTQYF
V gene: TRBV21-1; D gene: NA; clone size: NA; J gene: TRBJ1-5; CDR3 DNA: TGTGCCAGCAGCAAAAAAAAAGGGACAGGGGGCGGCAATCAGCCCCAGCATTTT; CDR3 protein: CASSKKKGTGGGNQPQHF
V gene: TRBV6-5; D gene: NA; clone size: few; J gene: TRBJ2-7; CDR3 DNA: TGTGCCAGCAGTCGGACAGCCATCGGCTCCTACGAGCAGTACTTC; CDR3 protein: CASSRTAIGSYEQYF
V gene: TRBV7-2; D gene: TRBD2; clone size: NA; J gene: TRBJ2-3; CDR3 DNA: TGTGCCAGCAGCTTATTTAGCGGGGGGGATACGCAGTATTTT; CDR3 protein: CASSLFSGGDTQYF
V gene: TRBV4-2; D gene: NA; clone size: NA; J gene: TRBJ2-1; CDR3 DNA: TGTGCCAGCAGCCAAGATGAGTCTTCGGACAATGAGCAGTTCTTC; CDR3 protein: CASSQDESSDNEQFF
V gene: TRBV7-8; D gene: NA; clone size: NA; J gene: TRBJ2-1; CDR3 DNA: TGTGCCTCTAATCCCCGGGGTAACTCCTACAATGAGCAGTTCTTC; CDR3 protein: CASNPRGNSYNEQFF
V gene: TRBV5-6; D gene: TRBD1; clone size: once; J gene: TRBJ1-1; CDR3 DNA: TGTGCCAGCAGCCACAGGGGCATGAACACTGAAGCTTTCTTT; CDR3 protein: CASSHRGMNTEAFF
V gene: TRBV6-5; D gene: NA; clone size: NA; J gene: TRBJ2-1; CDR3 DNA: TGTGCCAGCAGGCAGGGAGGTGAGCAGTTCTTC; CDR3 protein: CASRQGGEQFF
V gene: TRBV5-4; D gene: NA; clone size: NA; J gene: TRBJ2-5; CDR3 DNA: TGTGCCAGCAGCTTGGCCGGGCTAGAGGGAGAGACCCAGTACTTC; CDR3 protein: CASSLAGLEGETQYF
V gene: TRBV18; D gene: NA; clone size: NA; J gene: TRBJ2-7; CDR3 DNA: TGTGCCAGCTCACCAGGGGCGGGAAAGTACGAGCAGTACTTC; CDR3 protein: CASSPGAGKYEQYF